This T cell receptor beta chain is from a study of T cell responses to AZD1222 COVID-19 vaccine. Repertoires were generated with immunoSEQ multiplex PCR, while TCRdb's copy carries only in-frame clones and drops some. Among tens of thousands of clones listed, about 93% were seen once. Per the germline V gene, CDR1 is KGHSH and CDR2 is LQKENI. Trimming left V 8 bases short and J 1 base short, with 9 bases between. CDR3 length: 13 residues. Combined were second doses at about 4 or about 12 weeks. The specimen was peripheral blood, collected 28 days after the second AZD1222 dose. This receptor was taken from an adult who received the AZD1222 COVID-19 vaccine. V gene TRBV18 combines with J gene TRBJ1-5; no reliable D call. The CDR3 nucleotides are TGTGCCAGCCGCGACGGGAGCAATCAGCCCCAGCATTTT. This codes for CASRDGSNQPQHF.